Shown below are 4 T cell receptor beta chains from a single sample sequenced in a study of beta chain features in type 1 diabetes (dated by TCRdb to between 2017 and 2018). The library came from the immunoSEQ multiplex PCR assay. All of the isolated RNA was reverse transcribed with the High Capacity cDNA Reverse Transcription Kit, so expressed TCRB transcripts were sequenced. Imported from immuneACCESS, the table was reduced by TCRdb to in-frame sequences with V and J called. These copies leave out some clones; in studies compared against another copy, an unresolved V gene accounts for under half, and the cause of the remainder is not known. The sample table lists 160,000 or so clones, 11% of them with a count of one. The ten largest clones represent roughly 1.9% of the sample. Specimen: central memory CD4+ T cells from blood. Receptor source: a man aged 18-30 years in good health.

This clone was seen only a few times. A much more abundant neighbour one base away suggests this may be a read error. This sequence joins TRBV6-1 and TRBJ2-5; 7 nucleotides line up with TRBD2. The germline gives CDR1 MNHNS, CDR2 SASEGT. J gave up 3 bases and V 6 bases, and 10 bases lay outside the gene matches. The length of the CDR3 is 15 residues. For the CDR3, the DNA is TGTGCCAGCAGCTGCTCGGGGGGAAGGGAAGAGACCCAGTACTTC. It codes for CASSCSGGREETQYF.

This clone occurred a few times. The chain is built from TRBV14 and TRBJ2-5, with D maybe TRBD1 (5 bases). The CDR3 totals 15 residues. V was trimmed by 1 base and J by 4 bases, leaving 13 bases between them. The germline CDR1 and CDR2 sequences are SGHDN and FVKESK. CDR3 residues: CASSQALSGRETQYF. As DNA, the CDR3 is TGTGCCAGCAGCCAAGCTCTTTCAGGGCGAGAGACCCAGTACTTC. Looking up the rest from reference TRBV14 and TRBJ2-5 gives the full variable domain: EAGVTQFPSHSVIEKGQTVTLRCDPISGHDNLYWYRRVMGKEIKFLLHFVKESKQDESGMPNNRFLAERTGGTYSTLKVQPAELEDSGVYFCASSQALSGRETQYFGPGTRLLVL.

V and J are TRBV2 and TRBJ2-7; D is perhaps TRBD2 (5 bases). The ends were cut back, 4 bases at V and 1 base at J, with 14 bases in the middle. The CDR3 is 15 residues long. Germline CDR1 SNHLY, CDR2 FYNNEI. CDR3 sequence reads: CASSGSGRGSYEQYF. CDR3 nucleotide sequence: TGTGCCAGCAGTGGCAGCGGAAGAGGTTCCTACGAGCAGTACTTC. The full variable domain, in which reference TRBV2 and TRBJ2-7 provide the parts outside the CDR3, is EPEVTQTPSHQVTQMGQEVILRCVPISNHLYFYWYRQILGQKVEFLVSFYNNEISEKSEIFDDQFSVERPDGSNFTLKIRSTKLEDSAMYFCASSGSGRGSYEQYFGPGTRLTVT.

The CDR3 region is CASSLDLEVAEAFF. DNA of the CDR3: TGTGCCAGCAGCTTAGATCTGGAGGTGGCTGAAGCTTTCTTT. The chain uses TRBV7-3 and TRBJ1-1; D call uncertain. V was shortened by 2 bases and J by 6 bases, with 13 bases between the two germline ends. This CDR3 spans 14 amino acids. Germline V gives CDR1 SGHTA, CDR2 FQGTGA. The full variable domain, its missing parts supplied by reference TRBV7-3 and TRBJ1-1, is GAGVSQTPSNKVTEKGKYVELRCDPISGHTALYWYRQSLGQGPEFLIYFQGTGAADDSGLPNDRFFAVRPEGSVSTLKIQRTERGDSAVYLCASSLDLEVAEAFFGQGTRLTVV.